This T cell receptor beta chain comes out of a study of spatial heterogeneity in lung cancer. TCRdb recomputed calls from the 5' RACE reads with MiXCR, one row per CDR3 protein. The sample includes about 92,000 distinct CDR3 sequences, more than 10% of them seen just once. Time point defined: sample taken at primary tumor resection. Researchers sequenced whole RNA taken from tumor, nontumor lung or frozen PBMC without sorting. Regarding the study as a whole: More often at tumor resection than at routine follow-up, ubiquitous expanded tumor TCRs were detected in the blood.

Points on this clonotype: What it binds is unknown.

V lost 0 bases and J 0 bases, leaving 6 bases between the germline ends. The germline CDR1 and CDR2 sequences are LGHNA and YSLEER. The CDR3 covers 14 residues. The J gene is TRBJ2-7, the V gene TRBV4-3; no clear D gene. The sequence came from a male donor with early-stage non-small cell lung cancer. Sequenced material: PBMCs, taken at surgery. The CDR3 region is CASSQDSGSYEQYF. For the CDR3, the DNA is TGCGCCAGCAGCCAAGATTCCGGCTCCTACGAGCAGTACTTC.